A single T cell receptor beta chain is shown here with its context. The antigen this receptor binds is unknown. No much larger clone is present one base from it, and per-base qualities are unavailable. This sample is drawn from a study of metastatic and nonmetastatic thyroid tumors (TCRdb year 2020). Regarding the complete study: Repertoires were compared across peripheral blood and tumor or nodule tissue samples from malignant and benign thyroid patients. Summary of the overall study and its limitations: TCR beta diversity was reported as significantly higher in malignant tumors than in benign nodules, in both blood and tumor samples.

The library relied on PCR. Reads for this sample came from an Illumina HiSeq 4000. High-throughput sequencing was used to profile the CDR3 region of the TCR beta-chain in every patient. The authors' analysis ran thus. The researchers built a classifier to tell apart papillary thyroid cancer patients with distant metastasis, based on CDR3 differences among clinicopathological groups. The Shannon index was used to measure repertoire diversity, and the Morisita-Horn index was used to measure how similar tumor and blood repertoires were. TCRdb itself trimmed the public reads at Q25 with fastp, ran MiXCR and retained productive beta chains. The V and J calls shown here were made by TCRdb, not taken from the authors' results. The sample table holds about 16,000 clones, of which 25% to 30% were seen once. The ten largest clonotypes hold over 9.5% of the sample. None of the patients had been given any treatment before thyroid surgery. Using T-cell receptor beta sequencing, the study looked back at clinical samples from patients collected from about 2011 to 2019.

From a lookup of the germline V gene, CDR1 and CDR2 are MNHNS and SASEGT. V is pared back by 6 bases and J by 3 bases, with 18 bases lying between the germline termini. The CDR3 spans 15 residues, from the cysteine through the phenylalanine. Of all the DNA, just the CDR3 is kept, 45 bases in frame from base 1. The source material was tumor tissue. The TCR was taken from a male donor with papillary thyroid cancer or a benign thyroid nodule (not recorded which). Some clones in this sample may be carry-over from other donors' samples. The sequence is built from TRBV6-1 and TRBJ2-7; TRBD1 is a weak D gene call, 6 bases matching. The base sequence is TGTGCCAGCAGACCCCGAACAAGGGGGAACTACGAGCAGTACTTC. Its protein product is CASRPRTRGNYEQYF.